This T cell receptor beta chain emerged from a study of shared clonotypes between healthy human individuals. About the study: Donors had three CD4 naive, three CD4 memory, two CD8 naive and one CD8 memory plate apiece.

With respect to this clone: What it binds is unknown. The same CDR3 is also encoded by other DNA sequences in this sample.

Sorted-subset replicate PCR reactions contained roughly 200 ng DNA, corresponding to tens of thousands of T cell genomes. Generated by immunoSEQ multiplex PCR, the TCRdb table keeps only in-frame clones and is missing some. Of roughly 2.6 million clones in the sample, roughly nine tenths are singletons; the top ten hold around 0.14%. The J segment lost 8 bases and the V segment lost 0 bases, leaving 7 bases of the junction unmatched. Germline loops: CDR1 SGDLS, CDR2 YYNGEE. The CDR3 spans 15 residues. Whole-study findings and limits: Sequencing depth was expected to influence donor clonotype sharing.

Sequenced: naive CD4+ T cells sorted from blood. Subset in this sample: CD45RA+ positively selected. The sequence derives from a man aged 18 to 35 in good health. This chain links TRBV9 with TRBJ1-4, with TRBD1 matching 7 bases. This CDR3 is CASSVDPGGSEKLFF. In DNA form, the CDR3 reads TGTGCCAGCAGCGTAGACCCAGGGGGATCAGAAAAACTGTTTTTT. Variable domain in full (rest from reference TRBV9 and TRBJ1-4): DSGVTQTPKHLITATGQRVTLRCSPRSGDLSVYWYQQSLDQGLQFLIQYYNGEERAKGNILERFSAQQFPDLHSELNLSSLELGDSALYFCASSVDPGGSEKLFFGSGTQLSVL.